This is a list of T cell receptor beta chains from one sample in a study of OX40 agonist ivuxolimab in advanced cancers. Assay: immunoSEQ multiplex PCR; the TCRdb copy retains only in-frame clones and omits some. The data show over 65,000 clones, about 86% seen once. The sequences come from CD4+ or CD8+ T cells sorted from blood, collected in a trial of the OX40 agonist ivuxolimab. All receptors come from an adult with an advanced solid tumor such as melanoma, head and neck, liver or kidney cancer. Each CDR3 is given with its conserved first and last residue. Fields, in order: V gene, D gene, J gene, clone size, CDR3 protein, CDR3 DNA. D genes are given only for firm matches. Only some rows state a clone size, as once, few, many or a class for expanded clones.

TRBV19	TRBD1	TRBJ1-5	NA	CASSLYTGDDQPQHF	TGTGCCAGTAGTCTCTATACAGGGGACGATCAGCCCCAGCATTTT
TRBV30	TRBD2	TRBJ2-7	NA	CAWSVGLGREQYF	TGTGCCTGGAGTGTAGGACTAGGGAGAGAGCAGTACTTC
TRBV29-1	NA	TRBJ1-5	few	CSVAKCRAGIQPQHF	TGCAGCGTTGCTAAGTGCCGGGCGGGGATACAGCCCCAGCATTTT
TRBV5-1	NA	TRBJ2-1	once	CASMPGPDNEQFF	TGCGCCAGCATGCCAGGGCCGGACAATGAGCAGTTCTTC
TRBV11-3	NA	TRBJ2-7	NA	CASSFSSARGGYEQYF	TGTGCCAGCAGCTTCTCGTCGGCCAGGGGCGGCTACGAGCAGTACTTC
TRBV7-3	TRBD2	TRBJ2-5	once	CASRLGRGAGGETQYF	TGTGCCAGCAGATTAGGGAGAGGGGCGGGAGGAGAGACCCAGTACTTC
TRBV6-5	NA	TRBJ1-1	NA	CASSYSSRAEAFF	TGTGCCAGCAGTTACTCGAGCAGGGCTGAAGCTTTCTTT
TRBV4-1	NA	TRBJ2-2	NA	CASSQRVELFF	TGCGCCAGCAGCCAAAGGGTGGAGCTGTTTTTT
TRBV7-2	NA	TRBJ1-6	NA	CASSFRNSPLHF	TGTGCCAGCAGCTTCCGAAATTCACCCCTCCACTTT
TRBV7-3	NA	TRBJ2-3	NA	CASSLGLSASTDTQYF	TGTGCCAGCAGCTTAGGACTAAGCGCTAGCACAGATACGCAGTATTTT
TRBV21-1	NA	TRBJ1-1	NA	CASSWGDTEAFF	TGTGCCAGCAGTTGGGGGGACACTGAAGCTTTCTTT
TRBV5-8	NA	TRBJ2-3	NA	CASSRRPGMGTDTQYF	TGTGCCAGCAGCCGCCGGCCGGGAATGGGCACAGATACGCAGTATTTT
TRBV5-1	NA	TRBJ1-1	NA	CASSFSSPAPNTEAFF	TGCGCCAGCAGCTTCTCTTCCCCAGCTCCGAACACTGAAGCTTTCTTT
TRBV27	NA	TRBJ1-1	NA	CASSSIGKSDTEAFF	TGTGCCAGCAGTTCGATAGGTAAGTCGGACACTGAAGCTTTCTTT
TRBV2	TRBD2	TRBJ2-3	NA	CASGEGLAGTDTQYF	TGTGCCAGCGGGGAGGGACTAGCGGGCACAGATACGCAGTATTTT
TRBV7-2	NA	TRBJ1-2	NA	CASSLQRGDYGYTF	TGTGCCAGCAGCTTACAAAGGGGGGACTATGGCTACACCTTC
TRBV12-5	NA	TRBJ1-3	NA	CASGLGGNTIYF	TGTGCTAGTGGTTTAGGTGGAAACACCATATATTTT
TRBV19	NA	TRBJ2-1	NA	CASSIASPGDEQFF	TGTGCCAGTAGTATAGCGTCCCCCGGGGATGAGCAGTTCTTC
TRBV5-1	TRBD1	TRBJ1-1	few	CASSLQGGMNTEAFF	TGCGCCAGCAGCTTGCAGGGGGGCATGAACACTGAAGCTTTCTTT
TRBV6-6	NA	TRBJ2-6	NA	CASSPGHGSGANVLTF	TGTGCCAGCAGTCCGGGACACGGATCTGGGGCCAACGTCCTGACTTTC
TRBV7-9	NA	TRBJ2-5	NA	CASSWQTSGEQYF	TGTGCCAGCAGCTGGCAGACCTCTGGAGAGCAGTACTTC
TRBV6-5	NA	TRBJ2-1	NA	CASRKGGASYNEQFF	TGTGCCAGCAGGAAGGGGGGGGCCAGTTACAATGAGCAGTTCTTC
TRBV14	NA	TRBJ1-1	NA	CASSQDMNTEAFF	TGTGCCAGCAGCCAAGACATGAACACTGAAGCTTTCTTT
TRBV19	TRBD1	TRBJ2-6	NA	CASSINPLSGRGTSNSGANVLTF	TGTGCCAGTAGTATTAATCCCTTAAGTGGCAGGGGGACCTCCAACTCTGGGGCCAACGTCCTGACTTTC
TRBV7-3	NA	TRBJ2-2	NA	CASSSGQTTGELFF	TGTGCCAGCAGCTCCGGACAGACCACCGGGGAGCTGTTTTTT
TRBV28	NA	TRBJ1-4	NA	CASSLFGEKLFF	TGTGCCAGCAGTTTATTTGGGGAAAAACTGTTTTTT
TRBV27	NA	TRBJ2-1	NA	CASSSGLPTGEQFF	TGTGCCAGCAGTTCCGGACTACCCACGGGTGAGCAGTTCTTC
TRBV29-1	NA	TRBJ2-7	NA	CSVAPLTHYEQYF	TGCAGCGTTGCCCCATTAACACACTACGAGCAGTACTTC
TRBV5-6	NA	TRBJ2-2	once	CASSYPKAGRTGELFF	TGTGCCAGCAGCTACCCAAAGGCAGGGAGGACCGGGGAGCTGTTTTTT
TRBV19	TRBD1	TRBJ2-2	NA	CASSIGGQGGTGELFF	TGTGCCAGTAGTATAGGAGGACAGGGGGGAACCGGGGAGCTGTTTTTT
TRBV7-3	NA	TRBJ2-7	NA	CASSFGASYEQYF	TGTGCCAGCAGCTTTGGAGCCTCCTACGAGCAGTACTTC
TRBV5-5	NA	TRBJ1-6	NA	CASSIEPGGSYNSPLHF	TGTGCCAGCAGTATTGAACCTGGGGGCTCCTATAATTCACCCCTCCACTTT
TRBV19	NA	TRBJ1-3	NA	CASRRGPGNTIYF	TGTGCCAGTAGACGGGGGCCTGGAAACACCATATATTTT
TRBV30	NA	TRBJ2-1	NA	CAWSPPSNEQFF	TGTGCCTGGAGTCCCCCTAGCAATGAGCAGTTCTTC
TRBV19	NA	TRBJ2-5	once	CARGQGQETQYF	TGTGCCAGGGGACAAGGGCAAGAGACCCAGTACTTC
TRBV27	TRBD1	TRBJ2-7	NA	CASSRQGRDEQYF	TGTGCCAGCAGTCGACAGGGTCGGGACGAGCAGTACTTC
TRBV9	NA	TRBJ1-4	NA	CASSVGAATNEKLFF	TGTGCCAGCAGCGTAGGGGCTGCAACTAATGAAAAACTGTTTTTT
TRBV6-4	NA	TRBJ2-7	NA	CASSVGTGPSYEQYF	TGTGCCAGCAGTGTGGGGACGGGGCCTTCCTACGAGCAGTACTTC
TRBV11-2	NA	TRBJ2-1	NA	CASSLDQGLFRNEQFF	TGTGCCAGCAGCTTAGACCAGGGATTGTTCCGCAATGAGCAGTTCTTC
TRBV4-3	TRBD2	TRBJ2-1	NA	CASSQGLAGVRNEQFF	TGCGCCAGCAGCCAAGGCTTAGCGGGAGTTCGAAATGAGCAGTTCTTC
TRBV7-3	NA	TRBJ2-6	NA	CASSLPLSGANVLTF	TGTGCCAGCAGCTTACCCCTCTCTGGGGCCAACGTCCTGACTTTC
TRBV11-3	TRBD1	TRBJ1-1	NA	CASSSRQGASTEAFF	TGTGCCAGCAGCTCAAGACAGGGGGCATCCACTGAAGCTTTCTTT
TRBV6-5	TRBD1	TRBJ1-1	few	CASSWTGTEAFF	TGTGCCAGCAGCTGGACAGGCACTGAAGCTTTCTTT
TRBV13	TRBD2	TRBJ2-3	NA	CASSLSGARGTQYF	TGTGCCAGCAGCCTTAGCGGGGCTCGAGGTACGCAGTATTTT